This passage covers 8 T cell receptor beta chains from one sample sequenced in a study of blood T cell repertoires in COVID-19. Clones were read by immunoSEQ multiplex PCR, and TCRdb kept only the in-frame ones, dropping some. The table lists fewer than 400,000 clones, approximately 81% of them singletons. The sequencing sample was made of PBMCs or T cells enriched from blood (not recorded which). The receptors derive from a woman between 25 and 40 years old who had been exposed to COVID-19.

The chain is built from TRBV4-3 and TRBJ2-3, with 13 positions matching TRBD2. J lost 1 base, V lost 2 bases, and 0 bases had no gene match. Germline CDR1 LGHNA, CDR2 YSLEER. The CDR3 contains 16 residues. In DNA form, the CDR3 reads TGCGCCAGCAGCCAAACTAGCGGGGGGGGCACAGATACGCAGTATTTT. Translation: CASSQTSGGGTDTQYF.

This chain uses TRBV4-1 with TRBJ2-5; 9 bases align to TRBD2. V dropped 0 bases and J dropped 5; count of bases not matched to a gene: 7. Germline lookup yields CDR1 MGHRA and CDR2 YSYEKL. The CDR3 has 16 amino acids. The CDR3 loop is CASSQEPAGGRETQYF. DNA of the CDR3: TGCGCCAGCAGCCAAGAGCCGGCGGGAGGGCGGGAGACCCAGTACTTC.

This clone was picked up a small number of times. This chain joins TRBV14 and TRBJ1-1; possibly TRBD1 for D (5 bases). This CDR3 has 13 amino acids. Between the trimmed V and J ends, which lost 1 base and 8 bases, there was a span of 11 bases. The V gene's germline CDR1 is SGHDN and CDR2 FVKESK. The CDR3: CASSQVKSGEAFF. In DNA form, the CDR3 reads TGTGCCAGCAGCCAAGTGAAGTCAGGGGAAGCTTTCTTT.

V usage is TRBV30 and J usage is TRBJ1-5; TRBD1 aligns across 8 bases. With V trimmed by 2 bases and J by 2 bases, 5 bases remained unmatched. This CDR3 contains 15 residues. Germline V CDR1 and CDR2: GTSNPN, SVGIG (reference sequence). CDR3 sequence (DNA): TGTGCCTGGAGTCAGACGGACAGGGGCAATCAGCCCCAGCATTTT. Protein product: CAWSQTDRGNQPQHF.

This clone has only one observation. V is TRBV19 and J is TRBJ1-3, with a weak D call TRBD1 (6 bases). Deletions cut 6 bases from V and 0 bases from J, with 15 bases between. This CDR3 has 16 residues. The germline V gene encodes CDR1 LNHDA and CDR2 SQIVND (reference sequence). The CDR3 DNA sequence: TGTGCCAGTAGCAACTTCAGGGGTGCCTCTGGAAACACCATATATTTT. It encodes CASSNFRGASGNTIYF.

This chain connects TRBV28 to TRBJ1-1, with 7 bases fitting TRBD1. Germline assignment: CDR1 MDHEN and CDR2 SYDVKM. With 2 bases clipped from V and 3 bases from J, the junction kept 0 bases outside the gene matches. The CDR3 has 13 residues. This CDR3 reads CASSLRGHTEAFF. The CDR3 DNA sequence: TGTGCCAGCAGTTTAAGGGGGCACACTGAAGCTTTCTTT.

The chain uses TRBV30 and TRBJ2-1; 13 bases are shared with TRBD2. The CDR3 is 16 amino acids. Germline trimming cut 2 bases from V and 5 bases from J; bases unmatched to any gene: 6. Germline V gives CDR1 GTSNPN, CDR2 SVGIG (reference sequence). Here the CDR3 reads CAWSIWTSGGNNEQFF. The CDR3 DNA reads TGTGCCTGGAGTATATGGACTAGCGGGGGAAACAATGAGCAGTTCTTC.

This chain links TRBV10-3 with TRBJ1-2, with no clear D. Trimming cost V 3 bases and J 5 bases, with 16 bases left between them. Germline CDR1 reads ENHRY; CDR2 reads SYGVKD. This CDR3 contains 15 residues. CDR3 residues: CAISDSEPLRYGYTF. In DNA, the CDR3 is TGTGCCATCAGTGATTCGGAGCCCTTAAGGTATGGCTACACCTTC.